This TCR beta chain is from a study of blood T cell repertoires in COVID-19 (dated by TCRdb to about 2020). As for the study more broadly: The collaborator samples originated in the United States, Italy and Spain and spanned the acute and convalescent phases of COVID-19. The prospective study material was composed of cDNA or gDNA derived from T cells, B-cell-depleted T cells, or PBMCs. The dataset comprised deeply sampled blood TCRbeta repertoires from subjects exposed to, actively infected with, or recovered from COVID-19. The repertoires were made available in a free public database intended to serve as a resource for research on the immune response to SARS-CoV-2. The samples were drawn from two sources: the first 160 participants of the ongoing ImmuneRACE study, and over 950 subjects contributed by 6 global collaborators. The sample metadata nearly always contained a de-identified subject ID, COVID-19 status, age in years and sex. Where available, HLA class I and class II types were obtained from metadata supplied by the sample provider rather than from assay-based typing. What the study reported, not specific to this receptor: How much clinical and demographic metadata was included differed by source and by participant, and the metadata was provided uncurated.

TCRbeta CDR3 regions were amplified from genomic DNA by means of the immunoSEQ Assay, a bias-controlled multiplex PCR. Regarding the original processing steps: The number of nucleated cells in each sample was estimated by amplification of reference gene primers within the assay. Sequence reads were collapsed and filtered to measure the absolute abundance of every unique TCRbeta CDR3 rearrangement. Productive Simpson clonality was computed per sample as the square root of Simpson's diversity index over productive rearrangements. TCRdb holds this immuneACCESS table with in-frame rearrangements only. Some clones are missing; in checked studies, unresolved V genes explain under half, and the rest has no known cause. The V and J calls and clone size come from that table; D and trimming were worked out from the DNA. The sample includes over 85,000 clones, with roughly 87% observed a single time. The ten largest clones capture roughly 5% of the sample.

A word on this clone: The clone's antigen remains unknown. Nothing much larger sits one base from this clone, and base qualities are not available.

Whole blood was collected in K2EDTA tubes by collaborating institutions according to the institutions' own protocols. For TCRbeta analysis, collaborator samples were shipped as frozen whole blood, as isolated PBMCs, or as DNA extracted from either sample type. Sequencing used peripheral blood. The source of this sequence is a woman aged 80 or older with acute or convalescent COVID-19.

The DNA sequence is given as TGTGCCAGCAGCTTATCAGGGGCGAACGGCTACACCTTC. Protein translation: CASSLSGANGYTF. The sequence joins TRBV7-2 to TRBJ1-2; TRBD1 is a possible D gene, resting on 6 matching bases. CDR1 and CDR2 are read off the germline V gene as SGHTA and FQGNSA. Trimming takes 2 bases from V and 8 bases from J, and the germline ends sit 12 bases apart. Reading from cysteine to phenylalanine, the CDR3 counts 13 amino acids. The entry retains the CDR3 DNA only, 39 bases that are in frame from base 1.